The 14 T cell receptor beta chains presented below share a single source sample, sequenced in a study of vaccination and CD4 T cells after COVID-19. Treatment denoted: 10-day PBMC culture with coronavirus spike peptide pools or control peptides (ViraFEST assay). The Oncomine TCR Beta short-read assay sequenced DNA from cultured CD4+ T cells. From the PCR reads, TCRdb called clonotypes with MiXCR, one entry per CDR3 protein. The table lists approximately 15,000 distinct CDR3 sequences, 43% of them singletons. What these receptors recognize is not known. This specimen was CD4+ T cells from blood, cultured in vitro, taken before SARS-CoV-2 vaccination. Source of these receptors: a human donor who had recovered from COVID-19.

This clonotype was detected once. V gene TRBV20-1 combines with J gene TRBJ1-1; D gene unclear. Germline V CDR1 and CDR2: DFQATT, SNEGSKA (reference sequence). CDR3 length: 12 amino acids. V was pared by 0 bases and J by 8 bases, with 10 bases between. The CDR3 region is CSARDQAAEAFF. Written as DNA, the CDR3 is TGCAGTGCTAGAGATCAGGCGGCCGAAGCTTTCTTT.

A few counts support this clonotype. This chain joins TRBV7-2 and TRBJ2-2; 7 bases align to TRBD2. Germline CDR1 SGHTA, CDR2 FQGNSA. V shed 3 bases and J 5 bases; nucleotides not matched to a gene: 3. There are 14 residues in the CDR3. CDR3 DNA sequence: TGTGCCAGCAGCTTGGGACTAAGGACCGGGGAGCTGTTTTTT. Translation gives CASSLGLRTGELFF.

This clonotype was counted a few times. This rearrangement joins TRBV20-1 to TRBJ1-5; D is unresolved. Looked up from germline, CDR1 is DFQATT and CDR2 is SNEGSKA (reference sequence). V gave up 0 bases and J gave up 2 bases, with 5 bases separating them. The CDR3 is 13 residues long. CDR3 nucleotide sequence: TGCAGTGCTAGAGATAGGGGCAATCAGCCCCAGCATTTT. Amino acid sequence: CSARDRGNQPQHF.

CDR3 loop: CASSESLLASGELFF. Here the CDR3 DNA reads TGCGCCAGCAGTGAGTCCTTACTAGCTAGCGGGGAGCTGTTTTTT. The chain links TRBV10-1 to TRBJ2-2, with D possibly being TRBD2 (6 bases). V lost 0 bases, J lost 7 bases, and 12 bases lay in between. From germline, CDR1 is WNHNN and CDR2 SYGVQD (reference sequence). The CDR3 contains 15 residues.

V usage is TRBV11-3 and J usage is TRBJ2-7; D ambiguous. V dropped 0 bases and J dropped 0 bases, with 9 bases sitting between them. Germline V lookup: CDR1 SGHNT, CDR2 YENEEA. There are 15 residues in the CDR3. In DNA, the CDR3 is TGTGCCAGCAGCTTAGAAGGGCACAGCTCCTACGAGCAGTACTTC. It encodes CASSLEGHSSYEQYF.

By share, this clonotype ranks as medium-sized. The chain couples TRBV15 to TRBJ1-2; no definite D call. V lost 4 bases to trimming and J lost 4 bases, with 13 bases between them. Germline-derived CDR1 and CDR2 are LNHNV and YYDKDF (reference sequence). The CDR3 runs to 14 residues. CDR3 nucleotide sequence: TGTGCCACCAGCACACGAACCTCGGGCTATGGCTACACCTTC. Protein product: CATSTRTSGYGYTF.

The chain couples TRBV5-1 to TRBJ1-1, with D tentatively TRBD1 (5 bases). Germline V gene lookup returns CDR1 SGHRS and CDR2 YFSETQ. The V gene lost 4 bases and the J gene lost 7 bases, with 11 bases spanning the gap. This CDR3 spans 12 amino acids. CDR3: CASSGRDGEAFF. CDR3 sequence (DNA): TGCGCCAGCAGCGGACGGGACGGTGAAGCTTTCTTT.

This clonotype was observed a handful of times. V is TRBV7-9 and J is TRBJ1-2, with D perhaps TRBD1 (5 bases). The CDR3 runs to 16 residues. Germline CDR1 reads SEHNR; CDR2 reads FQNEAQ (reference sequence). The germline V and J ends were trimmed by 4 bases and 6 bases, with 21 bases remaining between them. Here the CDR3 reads CASSSSRVVWVNGYTF. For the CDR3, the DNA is TGTGCCAGCAGCTCATCCAGGGTCGTTTGGGTCAATGGCTACACCTTC.

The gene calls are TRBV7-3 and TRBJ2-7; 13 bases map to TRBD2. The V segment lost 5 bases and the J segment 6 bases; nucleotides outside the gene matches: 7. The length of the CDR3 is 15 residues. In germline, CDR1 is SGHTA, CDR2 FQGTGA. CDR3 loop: CASSLGLAGPSEQYF. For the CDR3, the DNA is TGTGCCAGCAGCCTGGGACTAGCGGGACCCAGCGAGCAGTACTTC. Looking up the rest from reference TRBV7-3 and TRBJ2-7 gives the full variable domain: GAGVSQTPSNKVTEKGKYVELRCDPISGHTALYWYRQSLGQGPEFLIYFQGTGAADDSGLPNDRFFAVRPEGSVSTLKIQRTERGDSAVYLCASSLGLAGPSEQYFGPGTRLTVT.

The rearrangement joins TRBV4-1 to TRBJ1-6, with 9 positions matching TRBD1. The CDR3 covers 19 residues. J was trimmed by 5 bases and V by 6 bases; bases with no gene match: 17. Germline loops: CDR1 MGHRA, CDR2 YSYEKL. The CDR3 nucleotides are TGCGCCAGCAGTCTCTACGGGACAGGGAACCTGCGAAATAATTCACCCCTCCACTTT. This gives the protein CASSLYGTGNLRNNSPLHF.

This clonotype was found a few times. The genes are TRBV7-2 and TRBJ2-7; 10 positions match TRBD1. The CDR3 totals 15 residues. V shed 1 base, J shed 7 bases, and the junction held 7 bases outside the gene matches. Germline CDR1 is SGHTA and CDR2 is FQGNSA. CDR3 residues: CASSLGGTGVEEQYF. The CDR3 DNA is TGTGCCAGCAGCTTAGGAGGGACAGGGGTGGAAGAGCAGTACTTC.

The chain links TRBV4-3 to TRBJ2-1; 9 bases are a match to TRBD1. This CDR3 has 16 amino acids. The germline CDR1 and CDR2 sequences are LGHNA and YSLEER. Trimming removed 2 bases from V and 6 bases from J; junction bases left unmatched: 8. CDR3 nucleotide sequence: TGCGCCAGCAGCCAACGAACACAGGGGGCACGCAATGAGCAGTTCTTC. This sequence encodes CASSQRTQGARNEQFF.

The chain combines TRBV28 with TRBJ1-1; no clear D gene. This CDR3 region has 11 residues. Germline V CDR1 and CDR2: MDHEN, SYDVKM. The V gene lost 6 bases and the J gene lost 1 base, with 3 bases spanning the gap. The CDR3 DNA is TGTGCCAGCAGCTCGAACACTGAAGCTTTCTTT. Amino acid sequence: CASSSNTEAFF.

The DNA of the CDR3 is TGTGCCAGCAGCTCCCCGACTAGCGGGAGGGCCTACGAGCAGTACTTC. Translating gives CASSSPTSGRAYEQYF. V usage is TRBV5-4 and J usage is TRBJ2-7; 14 bases match TRBD2. Germline values: CDR1 SGHNT, CDR2 YYREEE (reference sequence). The CDR3 covers 16 residues. V lost 3 bases and J lost 2; bases outside the gene matches: 4.